The present entry profiles one T cell receptor beta chain with its context. The target antigen is unknown. Single viable CD3+CD4+CD8-CD45RO+ cells were sorted as the memory CD4+ T cells. These data belong to a study of memory CD4+ T cells and cytomegalovirus serostatus. The CDR3 has 16 residues. Points from the study as a whole: Suggested: most of the CMV-linked TCR signature lies in CD4+ memory cells.

Produced via immunoSEQ multiplex PCR; TCRdb's table is partial and in-frame only. This table holds about 61,000 clones, around 86% found once. The rearrangement links TRBV21-1 to TRBJ1-2; TRBD1 is taken as the D call from the table, unchecked against the DNA. TRBV21-1 is marked as a pseudogene. The sequence was collected from an adult in good health and CMV-seronegative. Specimen: memory CD4+ T cells from blood. The CDR3 region is CASRPLYGTGGYGYTF. Written as DNA, the CDR3 is TGTGCCAGCAGACCCCTCTATGGGACAGGGGGCTATGGCTACACCTTC.